The sequence of this T cell receptor (beta chain) was determined in a study of T-cell memory formation after mild COVID-19. This CDR3 is built from 14 residues. Germline V lookup: CDR1 SGHTA, CDR2 FQGNSA. Trimming removed 1 base at V and 3 bases at J, with 9 bases between. TCRdb called the 5' RACE reads again in MiXCR, with one record for every CDR3 protein. The sample shows approximately 350,000 distinct CDR3 sequences, approximately 15% of them seen only once. The chain recombines TRBV7-2 with TRBJ2-5; D perhaps matches TRBD2 (6 bases). The origin of this receptor is a young man who had mild COVID-19 (a few samples of this study predate the infection). Cell type and time point are not known. The material sequenced was PBMCs or a T cell subset sorted from them (not recorded which). This CDR3 is CASSLGRGEETQYF. Here the CDR3 DNA reads TGTGCCAGCAGCTTAGGGAGGGGTGAAGAGACCCAGTACTTC.